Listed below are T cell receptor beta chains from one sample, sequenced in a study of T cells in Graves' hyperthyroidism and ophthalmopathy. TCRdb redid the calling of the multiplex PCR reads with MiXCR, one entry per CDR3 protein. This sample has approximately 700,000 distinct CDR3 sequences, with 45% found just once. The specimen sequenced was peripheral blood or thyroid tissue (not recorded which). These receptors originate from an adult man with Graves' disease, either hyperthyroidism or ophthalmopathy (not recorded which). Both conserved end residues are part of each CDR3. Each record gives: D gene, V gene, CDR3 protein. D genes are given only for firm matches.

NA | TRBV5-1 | CASMPIAAMNTEAFF
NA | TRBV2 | CAKQVQGTQYF
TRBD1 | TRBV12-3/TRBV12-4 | CASSTHRGYSYEQYF
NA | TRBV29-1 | CSVEAESAEAFF
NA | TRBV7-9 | CASSQDRNSYDEQYF
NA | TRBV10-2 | CAAQGGGVKYTEAFF
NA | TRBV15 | CATSRDRGGETQYF
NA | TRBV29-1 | CSVALGAQPQHF
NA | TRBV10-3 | CATDPGSGRIMNTEAFF
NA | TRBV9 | CASSPNRAVYEQYF
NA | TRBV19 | CASSIGQATDTQYF
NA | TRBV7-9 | CASSPGDRYKQYF
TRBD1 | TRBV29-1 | CSVEESGTVDLIWYGYTF
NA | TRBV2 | CASKLDGPINQPQHF
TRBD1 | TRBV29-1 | CSSQTGGAGANVLTF
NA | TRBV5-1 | CASSLEVQASGNTIYF
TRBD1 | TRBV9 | CASSEGGTGKVDTEAFF
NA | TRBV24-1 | CATSDFFSKGNTEAFF
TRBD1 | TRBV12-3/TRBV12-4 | CASSFLDRGLNTEAFF
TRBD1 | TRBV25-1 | CASSPTGVRNSPLHF
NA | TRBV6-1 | CASSYTYEQYF
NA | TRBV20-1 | CSASRRDTGNQPQHF
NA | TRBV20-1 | CSAIPGLQVVSNQPQHF
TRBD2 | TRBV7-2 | CASSPRLAGGPGGELFF
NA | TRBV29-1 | CSVGDPNTIYF
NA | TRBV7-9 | CASSQGHASQQGVAEQYF
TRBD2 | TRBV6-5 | CASSSGHRGDEQYF
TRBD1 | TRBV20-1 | CSASWAGRGREQYF
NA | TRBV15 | CAPRPSTNEKLFF
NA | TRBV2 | CASMGWGRMNSPLHF
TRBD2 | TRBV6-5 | CASRPPTSGNAYEQYF
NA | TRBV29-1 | CSVVIQGKGDGYTF
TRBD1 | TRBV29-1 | CSVGQTGHGYTF
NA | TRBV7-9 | CASMWGGGTEAFF
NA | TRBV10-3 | CAIRIAPQTGNTIYF
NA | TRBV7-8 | CASSQSDRYYEQYF
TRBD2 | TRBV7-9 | CASAGGPETQYF
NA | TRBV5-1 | CASCFGAEETQYF
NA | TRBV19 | CASSIDRTSYGYTF
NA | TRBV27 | CASSFHGSNQPQHF
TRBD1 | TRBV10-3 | CAISDQSGGDYGYTF
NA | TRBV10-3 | CASSLSFSNSPLHF
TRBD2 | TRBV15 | CATSSEWSGRAPF
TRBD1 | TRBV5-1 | CASSLSPGQTYEQYF
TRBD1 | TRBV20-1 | CSAREGQASNYGYTF
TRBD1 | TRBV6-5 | CASRETGGNNYGYTF
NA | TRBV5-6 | CASSLGDSETQYF
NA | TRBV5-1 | CASSPRAWNTEAFF
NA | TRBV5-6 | CASSPRQGLTYEQYF
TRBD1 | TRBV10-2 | CASSNSRTGDQETQYF